A selection of T cell receptor beta chains follows, all from one sample in a study of blood T cell repertoires in COVID-19. Generated by immunoSEQ multiplex PCR, the TCRdb table keeps only in-frame clones and is missing some. Of 100,000 or so clones in the sample, more than 70% were seen once. Sequencing was done on a sample of peripheral blood. The receptors stem from a man aged 60 to 69 with acute or convalescent COVID-19. CDR3s include the opening cysteine and the closing phenylalanine or tryptophan. A D gene is named only where the DNA matches it firmly. Size tells how often a clone was seen (once, few, many) or the class of an expanded clone, and some rows leave it out.

v_call	j_call	d_call	clone_size	cdr3_aa	cdr3_nt
TRBV6-5	TRBJ2-3	.	.	CASSRTVSPTDTQYF	TGTGCCAGCAGCAGGACAGTCTCCCCCACAGATACGCAGTATTTT
TRBV19	TRBJ2-3	.	once	CASRNWDSSTDTQYF	TGTGCCAGTCGGAATTGGGACTCTAGCACAGATACGCAGTATTTT
TRBV6-5	TRBJ1-1	TRBD1	.	CASWGQGSGDTEAFF	TGTGCCAGCTGGGGACAGGGTTCGGGGGACACTGAAGCTTTCTTT
TRBV19	TRBJ2-5	.	.	CASSKYRQETQYF	TGTGCCAGTAGTAAGTACAGACAAGAGACCCAGTACTTC
TRBV6-2/TRBV6-3	TRBJ1-2	.	.	CASSYGGHGYTF	TGTGCCAGCAGTTACGGCGGGCATGGCTACACCTTC
TRBV7-9	TRBJ2-5	TRBD1	.	CASSFGTGGRVYQETQYF	TGTGCCAGCAGCTTTGGGACAGGGGGCCGAGTGTACCAAGAGACCCAGTACTTC
TRBV7-2	TRBJ1-6	.	once	CASSLAGGPQGGSPLHF	TGTGCCAGCAGCTTAGCGGGGGGACCCCAAGGAGGGTCACCCCTCCACTTT
TRBV5-5	TRBJ2-5	.	.	CASSSEGVGETQYF	TGTGCCAGCAGCTCCGAGGGGGTTGGGGAGACCCAGTACTTC
TRBV7-2	TRBJ1-2	TRBD1	.	CASSLGGQGIYGYTF	TGTGCCAGCAGCTTAGGGGGACAGGGAATCTATGGCTACACCTTC
TRBV4-1	TRBJ2-2	.	once	CASSQVTGVNAGELFF	TGCGCCAGCAGCCAAGTGACAGGTGTGAACGCCGGGGAGCTGTTTTTT
TRBV7-2	TRBJ2-5	.	.	CASSLGPGVEETQYF	TGTGCCAGCAGCTTAGGACCCGGGGTCGAAGAGACCCAGTACTTC
TRBV4-1	TRBJ1-2	.	.	CASSQEVLLNYGYTF	TGCGCCAGCAGCCAAGAAGTCTTGCTAAACTATGGCTACACCTTC
TRBV5-6	TRBJ1-1	.	.	CASSPGHVGTAEAFF	TGTGCCAGCAGCCCGGGACACGTGGGGACCGCTGAAGCTTTCTTT